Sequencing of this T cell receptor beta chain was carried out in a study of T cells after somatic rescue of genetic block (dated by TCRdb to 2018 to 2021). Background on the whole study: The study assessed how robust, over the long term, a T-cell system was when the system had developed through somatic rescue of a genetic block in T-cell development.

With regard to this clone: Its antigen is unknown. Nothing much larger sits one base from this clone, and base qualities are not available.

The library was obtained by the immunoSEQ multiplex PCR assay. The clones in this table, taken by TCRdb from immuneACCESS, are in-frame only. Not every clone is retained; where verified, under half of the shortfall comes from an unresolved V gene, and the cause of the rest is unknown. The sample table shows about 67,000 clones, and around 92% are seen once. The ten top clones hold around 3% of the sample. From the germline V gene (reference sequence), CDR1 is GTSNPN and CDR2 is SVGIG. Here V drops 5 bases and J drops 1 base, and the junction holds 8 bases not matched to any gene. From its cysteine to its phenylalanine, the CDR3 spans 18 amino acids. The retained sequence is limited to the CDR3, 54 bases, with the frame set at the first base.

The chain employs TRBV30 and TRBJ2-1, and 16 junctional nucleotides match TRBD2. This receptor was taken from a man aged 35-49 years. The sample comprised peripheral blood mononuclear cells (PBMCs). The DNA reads TGTGCCTGGTGTTCCGGGACTAGCGGGGGGGTGTCCTACAATGAGCAGTTCTTC. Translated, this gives CAWCSGTSGGVSYNEQFF.